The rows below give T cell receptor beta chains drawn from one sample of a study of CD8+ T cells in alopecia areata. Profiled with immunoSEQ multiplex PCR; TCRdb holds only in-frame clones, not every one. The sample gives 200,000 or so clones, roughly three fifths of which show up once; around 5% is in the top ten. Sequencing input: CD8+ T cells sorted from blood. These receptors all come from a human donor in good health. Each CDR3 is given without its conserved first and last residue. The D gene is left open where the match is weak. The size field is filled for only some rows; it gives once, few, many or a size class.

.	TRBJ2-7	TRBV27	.	ASRLQGWGSYEQY
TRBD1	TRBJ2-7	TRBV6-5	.	ASSFGTGGTYEQY
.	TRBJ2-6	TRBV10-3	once	AAGGANVLT
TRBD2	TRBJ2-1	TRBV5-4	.	ASSLGLEEQF
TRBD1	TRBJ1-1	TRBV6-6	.	ASSIRTGTNTEAF
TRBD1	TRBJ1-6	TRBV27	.	ASSGRQGIGSPLH
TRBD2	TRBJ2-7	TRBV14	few	ASSYVGGSYEQY
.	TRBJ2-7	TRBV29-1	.	SVATGLGNEQY
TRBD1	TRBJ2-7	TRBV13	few	ASTQGPSYEQY
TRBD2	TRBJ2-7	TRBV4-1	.	ASSQGGGGTYEQY
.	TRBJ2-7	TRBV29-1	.	SVEEGGYEQY
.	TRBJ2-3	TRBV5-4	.	ASSLPGGTDTQY
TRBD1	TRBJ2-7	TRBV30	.	ALTTGFYEQY
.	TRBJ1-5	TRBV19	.	ASSESQPQH
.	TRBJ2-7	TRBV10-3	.	AISESYSYEQY
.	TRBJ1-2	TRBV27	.	ASSNQGFVGRYT
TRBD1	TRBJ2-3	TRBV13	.	ASSIRQGYSTDTQY
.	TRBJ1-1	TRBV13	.	ASTQGSGTEAF
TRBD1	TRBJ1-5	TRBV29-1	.	SVEEDRDGPQH
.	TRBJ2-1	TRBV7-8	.	ASSPVDSLDEQF
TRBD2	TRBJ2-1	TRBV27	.	ASSLSPGLGLPVYNEQF
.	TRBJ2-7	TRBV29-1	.	SVDGPGGGEQY
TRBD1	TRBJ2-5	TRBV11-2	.	ASSLVAGGAVGETQY
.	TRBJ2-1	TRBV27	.	ASSLWVGNEQF
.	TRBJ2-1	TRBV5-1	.	ASSDGQYNEQF
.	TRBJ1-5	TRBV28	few	ASSGDSYSNQPQH
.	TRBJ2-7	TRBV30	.	AVEDRYEQY
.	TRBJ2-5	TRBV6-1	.	ASTPRGTQETQY
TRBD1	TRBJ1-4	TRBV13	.	ASSSAGGRSEKLF
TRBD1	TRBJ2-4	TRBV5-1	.	ASSSTGTGAKNIQY
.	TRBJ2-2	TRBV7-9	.	ASSLVAPGELF
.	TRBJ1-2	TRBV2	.	ASSEIDGLNYGYT
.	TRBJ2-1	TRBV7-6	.	ASSFPEGENNEQF
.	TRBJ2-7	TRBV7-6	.	ASSPRGQGAGEQY
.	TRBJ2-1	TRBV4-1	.	ASSQDPRGNEQF
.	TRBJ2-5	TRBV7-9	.	ASSGIQETQY
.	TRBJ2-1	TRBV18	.	ASSPLEKNQEQF
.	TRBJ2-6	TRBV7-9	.	ASSSNIIRDTGANVLT
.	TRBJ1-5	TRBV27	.	ASSPIGSNQPQH
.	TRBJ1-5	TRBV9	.	ASSGGGGGQPQH
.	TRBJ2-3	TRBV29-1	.	SAGHSTDTQY
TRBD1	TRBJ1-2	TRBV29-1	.	SVEGYVQGDYGYT
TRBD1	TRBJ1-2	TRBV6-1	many	AVSGGQGNGYT
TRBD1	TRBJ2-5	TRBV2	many	ASSADRDETQY
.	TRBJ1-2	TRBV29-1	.	SVQTGYGYT
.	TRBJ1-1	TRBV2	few	ASSETGANTEAF
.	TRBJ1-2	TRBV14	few	ASSPGTRWGYT
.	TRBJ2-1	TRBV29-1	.	SVGGQSSYNEQF
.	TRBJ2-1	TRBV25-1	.	ASSDGPEQF
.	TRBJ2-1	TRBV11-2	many	ASSFRSMGSYNEQF
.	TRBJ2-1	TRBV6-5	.	ASSYSEAGPYNEQF
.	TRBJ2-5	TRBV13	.	ASTESGTGQETQY
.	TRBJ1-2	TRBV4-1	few	ASSQGQYGYT
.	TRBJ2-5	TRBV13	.	ASSLRAQQETQY
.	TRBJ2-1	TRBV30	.	AWSAGNNEQF
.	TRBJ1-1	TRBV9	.	ASSDLEGPEAF
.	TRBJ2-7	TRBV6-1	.	ASSGLRPYEQY